The subject of this entry is one TCR beta chain. Antigen unknown. Using immunoSEQ multiplex PCR, the repertoire was profiled, and TCRdb retains in-frame clones only, with some absent. This sample has more than 2 million clones; approximately 94% occur once, and the top ten carry roughly 0.13%. This sample was taken from a study of shared clonotypes between healthy human individuals. Background on the study: The plates for each donor numbered three CD4 naive, three CD4 memory, two CD8 naive and one CD8 memory.

V shed 5 bases and J shed 6 bases, with 10 bases lying between them. This CDR3 has 12 amino acids. Per germline, CDR1 SQVTM and CDR2 ANQGSEA. Study results and caveats: Naive subsets, compared against memory subsets, generally had larger estimated richness values.

The clonotype originates from a man between 18 and 29 years old in good health. The sample taken for sequencing was naive CD4+ T cells sorted from blood. As for subset: CD45RA+ positively selected. This chain connects TRBV29-1 to TRBJ2-2, with D hard to call. The CDR3 spells CSVRKGAGELFF. The CDR3, as DNA: TGCAGCGTTAGAAAGGGCGCCGGGGAGCTGTTTTTT.